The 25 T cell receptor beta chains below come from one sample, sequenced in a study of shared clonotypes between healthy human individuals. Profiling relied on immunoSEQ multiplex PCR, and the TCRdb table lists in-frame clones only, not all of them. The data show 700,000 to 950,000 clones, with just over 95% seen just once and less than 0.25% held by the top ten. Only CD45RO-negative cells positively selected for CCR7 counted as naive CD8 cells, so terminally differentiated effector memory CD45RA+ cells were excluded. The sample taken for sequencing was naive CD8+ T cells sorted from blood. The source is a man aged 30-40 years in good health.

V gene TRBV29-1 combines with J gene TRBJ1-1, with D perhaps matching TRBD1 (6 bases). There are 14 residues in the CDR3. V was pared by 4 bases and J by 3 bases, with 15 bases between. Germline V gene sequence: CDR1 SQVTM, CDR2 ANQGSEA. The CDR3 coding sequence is TGCAGCGTTGTGTGGGCAGGGGACTACACTGAAGCTTTCTTT. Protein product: CSVVWAGDYTEAFF.

This CDR3 reads CASSNLNQPQHF. CDR3 nucleotides: TGTGCCAGCAGCAACCTTAATCAGCCCCAGCATTTT. The chain has TRBV5-5 and TRBJ1-5; D is undetermined. Trimming left V 4 bases short and J 4 bases short, with 6 bases between. Looked up from germline, CDR1 is SGHKS and CDR2 is YYEKEE (reference sequence). The length of the CDR3 is 12 residues.

Here the CDR3 reads CASSSPGTGEAFF. CDR3 nucleotides: TGTGCCAGCAGCTCGCCCGGGACGGGTGAAGCTTTCTTT. The chain couples TRBV5-4 to TRBJ1-1; D possibly corresponds to TRBD1 (5 bases). Germline CDR1 and CDR2: SGHNT and YYREEE (reference sequence). The V and J ends lost 3 bases and 7 bases respectively, with 13 bases between them. The CDR3 totals 13 residues.

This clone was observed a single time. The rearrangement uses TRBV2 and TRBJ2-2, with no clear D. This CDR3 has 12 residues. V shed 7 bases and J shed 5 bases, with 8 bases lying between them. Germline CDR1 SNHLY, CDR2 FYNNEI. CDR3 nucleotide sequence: TGTGCCAGCACCAAGAGGACCGGGGAGCTGTTTTTT. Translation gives CASTKRTGELFF.

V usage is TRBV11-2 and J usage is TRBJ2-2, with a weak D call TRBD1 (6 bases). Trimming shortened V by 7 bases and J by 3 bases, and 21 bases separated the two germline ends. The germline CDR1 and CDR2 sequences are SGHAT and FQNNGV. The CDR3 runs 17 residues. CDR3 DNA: TGTGCCAGCATTCAAGGGGTTGAGGACAGTCACACCGGGGAGCTGTTTTTT. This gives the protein CASIQGVEDSHTGELFF.

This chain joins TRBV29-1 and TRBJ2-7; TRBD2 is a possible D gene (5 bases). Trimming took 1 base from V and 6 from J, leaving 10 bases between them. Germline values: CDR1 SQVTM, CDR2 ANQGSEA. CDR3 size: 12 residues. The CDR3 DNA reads TGCAGCGTTGAAGTTGCGGGTAGCGAGCAGTACTTC. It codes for CSVEVAGSEQYF.

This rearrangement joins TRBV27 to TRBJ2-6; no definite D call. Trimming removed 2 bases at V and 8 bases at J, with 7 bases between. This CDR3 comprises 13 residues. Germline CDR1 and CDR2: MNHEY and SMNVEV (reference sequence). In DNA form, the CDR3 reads TGTGCCAGCAGTTTAGGGTCACCCAACGTCCTGACTTTC. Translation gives CASSLGSPNVLTF.

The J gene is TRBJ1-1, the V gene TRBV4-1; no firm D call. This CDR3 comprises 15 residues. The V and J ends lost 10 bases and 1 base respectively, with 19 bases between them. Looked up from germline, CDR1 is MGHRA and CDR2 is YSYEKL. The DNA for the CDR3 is TGCGCCACCCATACCGAGCCACAAGCGAACACTGAAGCTTTCTTT. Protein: CATHTEPQANTEAFF.

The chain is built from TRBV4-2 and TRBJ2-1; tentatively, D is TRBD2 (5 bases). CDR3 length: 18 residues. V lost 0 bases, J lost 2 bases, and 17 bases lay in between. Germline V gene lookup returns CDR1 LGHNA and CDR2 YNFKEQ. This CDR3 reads CASSQELGLAGPYNEQFF. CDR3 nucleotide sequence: TGTGCCAGCAGCCAAGAATTAGGGCTAGCAGGCCCCTACAATGAGCAGTTCTTC.

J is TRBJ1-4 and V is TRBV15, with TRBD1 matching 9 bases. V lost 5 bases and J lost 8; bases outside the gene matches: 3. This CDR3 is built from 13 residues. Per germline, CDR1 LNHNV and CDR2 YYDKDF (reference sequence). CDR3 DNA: TGTGCCACCAGCGGACAGGGGAGCGAAAAACTGTTTTTT. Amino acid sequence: CATSGQGSEKLFF.

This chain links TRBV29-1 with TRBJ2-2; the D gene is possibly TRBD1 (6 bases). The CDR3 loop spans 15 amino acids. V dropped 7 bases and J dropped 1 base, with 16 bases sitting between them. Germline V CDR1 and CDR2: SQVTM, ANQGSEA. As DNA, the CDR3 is TGCAGCGAAGTACTAGGGGGTGGGAACACCGGGGAGCTGTTTTTT. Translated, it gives CSEVLGGGNTGELFF.

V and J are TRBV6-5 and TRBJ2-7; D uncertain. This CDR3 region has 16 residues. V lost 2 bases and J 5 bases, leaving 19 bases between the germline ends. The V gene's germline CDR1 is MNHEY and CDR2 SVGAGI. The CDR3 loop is CASSYPRSGIGNEQYF. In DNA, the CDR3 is TGTGCCAGCAGTTACCCTAGGAGTGGTATCGGTAACGAGCAGTACTTC.

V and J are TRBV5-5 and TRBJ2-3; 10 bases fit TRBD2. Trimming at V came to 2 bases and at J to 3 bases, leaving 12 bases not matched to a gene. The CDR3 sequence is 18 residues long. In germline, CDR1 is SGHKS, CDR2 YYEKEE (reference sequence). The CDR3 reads CASSFFLAGEGFTDTQYF. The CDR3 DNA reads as TGTGCCAGCAGCTTCTTTCTAGCGGGAGAGGGTTTTACAGATACGCAGTATTTT.

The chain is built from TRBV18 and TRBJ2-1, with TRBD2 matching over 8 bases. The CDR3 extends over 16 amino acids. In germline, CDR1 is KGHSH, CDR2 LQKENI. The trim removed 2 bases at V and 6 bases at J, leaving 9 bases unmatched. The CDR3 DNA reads TGTGCCAGCTCACCAATTTTTCGGGAGGGCCGCAATGAGCAGTTCTTC. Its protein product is CASSPIFREGRNEQFF.

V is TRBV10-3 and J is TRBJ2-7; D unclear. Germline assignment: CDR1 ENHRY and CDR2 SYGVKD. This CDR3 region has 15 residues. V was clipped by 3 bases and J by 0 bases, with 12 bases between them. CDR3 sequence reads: CAISDHGRSSYEQYF. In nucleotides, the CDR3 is TGTGCCATCAGTGACCACGGACGGAGCTCCTACGAGCAGTACTTC.

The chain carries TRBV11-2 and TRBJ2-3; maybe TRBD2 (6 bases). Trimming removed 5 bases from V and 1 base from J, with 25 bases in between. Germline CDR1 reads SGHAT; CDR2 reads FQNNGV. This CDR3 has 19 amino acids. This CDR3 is CASSVHIPRLVSGTDTQYF. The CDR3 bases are TGTGCCAGCAGCGTACACATTCCCCGACTAGTTTCGGGCACAGATACGCAGTATTTT. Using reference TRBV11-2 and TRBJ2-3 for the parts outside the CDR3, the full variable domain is EAGVAQSPRYKIIEKRQSVAFWCNPISGHATLYWYQQILGQGPKLLIQFQNNGVVDDSQLPKDRFSAERLKGVDSTLKIQPAKLEDSAVYLCASSVHIPRLVSGTDTQYFGPGTRLTVL.

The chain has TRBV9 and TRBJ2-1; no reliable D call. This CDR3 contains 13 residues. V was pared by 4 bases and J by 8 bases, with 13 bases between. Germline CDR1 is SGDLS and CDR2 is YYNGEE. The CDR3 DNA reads TGTGCCAGCAGCCCAAACCCCCGGGATGAGCAGTTCTTC. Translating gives CASSPNPRDEQFF.

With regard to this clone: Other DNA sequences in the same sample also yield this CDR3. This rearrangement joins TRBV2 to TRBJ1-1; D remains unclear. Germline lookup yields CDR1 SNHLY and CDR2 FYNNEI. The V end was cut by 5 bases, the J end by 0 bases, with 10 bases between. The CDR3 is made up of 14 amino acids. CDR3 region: CASSIGVMNTEAFF. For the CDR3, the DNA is TGTGCCAGCAGTATTGGGGTGATGAACACTGAAGCTTTCTTT.

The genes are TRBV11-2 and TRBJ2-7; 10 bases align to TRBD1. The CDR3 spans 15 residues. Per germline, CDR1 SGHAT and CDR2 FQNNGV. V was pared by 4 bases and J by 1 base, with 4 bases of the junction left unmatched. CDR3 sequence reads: CASSWGGQGSYEQYF. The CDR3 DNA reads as TGTGCCAGCAGCTGGGGGGGACAGGGGTCCTACGAGCAGTACTTC.

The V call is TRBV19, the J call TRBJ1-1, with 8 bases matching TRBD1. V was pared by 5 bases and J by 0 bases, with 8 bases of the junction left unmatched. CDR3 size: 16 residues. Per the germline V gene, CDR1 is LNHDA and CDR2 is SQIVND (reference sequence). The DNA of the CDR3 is TGTGCCAGTAGTCCCGGACAGGGATTGGTGAACACTGAAGCTTTCTTT. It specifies CASSPGQGLVNTEAFF.

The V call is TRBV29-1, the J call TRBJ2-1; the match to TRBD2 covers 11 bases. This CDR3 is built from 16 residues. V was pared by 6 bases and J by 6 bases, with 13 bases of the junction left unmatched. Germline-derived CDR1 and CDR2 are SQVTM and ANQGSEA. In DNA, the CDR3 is TGCAGCGTCCTACCTTTACTAGCGGGAGCTGTCAATGAGCAGTTCTTC. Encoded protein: CSVLPLLAGAVNEQFF.

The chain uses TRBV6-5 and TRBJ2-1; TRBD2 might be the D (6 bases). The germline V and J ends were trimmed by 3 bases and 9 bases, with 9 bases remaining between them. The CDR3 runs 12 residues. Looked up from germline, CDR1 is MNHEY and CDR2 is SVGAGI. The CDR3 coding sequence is TGTGCCAGCAGTTATGCGGGAAGTGAGCAGTTCTTC. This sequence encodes CASSYAGSEQFF.

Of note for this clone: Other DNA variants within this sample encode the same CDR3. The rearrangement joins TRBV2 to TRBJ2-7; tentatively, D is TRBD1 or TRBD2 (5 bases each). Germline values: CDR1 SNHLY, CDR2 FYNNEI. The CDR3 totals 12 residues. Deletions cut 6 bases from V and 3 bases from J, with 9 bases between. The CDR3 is CASRGRVYEQYF. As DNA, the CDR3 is TGTGCCAGCAGGGGACGGGTCTACGAGCAGTACTTC.

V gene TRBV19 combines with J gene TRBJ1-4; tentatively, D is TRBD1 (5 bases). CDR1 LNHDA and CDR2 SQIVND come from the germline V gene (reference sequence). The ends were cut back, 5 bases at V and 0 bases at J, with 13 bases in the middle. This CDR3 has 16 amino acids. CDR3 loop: CASSSIRQSTNEKLFF. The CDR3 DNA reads TGTGCCAGTAGTTCAATCCGACAGTCAACTAATGAAAAACTGTTTTTT.

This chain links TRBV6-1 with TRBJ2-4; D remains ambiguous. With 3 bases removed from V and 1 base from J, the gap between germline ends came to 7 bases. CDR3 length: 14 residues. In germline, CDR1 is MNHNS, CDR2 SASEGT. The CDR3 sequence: CASSEFGAKNIQYF. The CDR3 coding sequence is TGTGCCAGCAGTGAGTTTGGGGCCAAAAACATTCAGTACTTC.